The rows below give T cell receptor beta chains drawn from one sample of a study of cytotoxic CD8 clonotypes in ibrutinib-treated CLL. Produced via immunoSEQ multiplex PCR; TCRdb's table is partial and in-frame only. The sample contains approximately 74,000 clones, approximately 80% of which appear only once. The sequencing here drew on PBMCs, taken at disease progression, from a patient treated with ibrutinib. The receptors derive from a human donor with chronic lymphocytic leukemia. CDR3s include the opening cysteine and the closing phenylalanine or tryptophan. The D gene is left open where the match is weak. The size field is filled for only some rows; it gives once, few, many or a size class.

cdr3_nt: TGTGCCTGGAGGCCCGGATATAGCAATCAGCCCCAGCATTTT; cdr3_aa: CAWRPGYSNQPQHF; v_call: TRBV30; d_call: -; j_call: TRBJ1-5; clone_size: few
cdr3_nt: TGTGCCAGCAGCTCCCTCGGGGGGGGAAGCAATGAGCAGTTCTTC; cdr3_aa: CASSSLGGGSNEQFF; v_call: TRBV5-6; d_call: TRBD2; j_call: TRBJ2-1; clone_size: -
cdr3_nt: TGTGCCAGCAGCTTAACAGGGACCGAGCAGTACTTC; cdr3_aa: CASSLTGTEQYF; v_call: TRBV7-3; d_call: -; j_call: TRBJ2-7; clone_size: -
cdr3_nt: TGTGCCAGTAGTATAGGGACAGCTTCCTATGGCTACACCTTC; cdr3_aa: CASSIGTASYGYTF; v_call: TRBV19; d_call: -; j_call: TRBJ1-2; clone_size: few
cdr3_nt: TGTGCCAGTAGTAAAGACAGGTTCCTCTCTGGAAACACCATATATTTT; cdr3_aa: CASSKDRFLSGNTIYF; v_call: TRBV19; d_call: -; j_call: TRBJ1-3; clone_size: -
cdr3_nt: TGTGCCAGCTCCAGGACAGGGTACGAAAAACTGTTTTTT; cdr3_aa: CASSRTGYEKLFF; v_call: TRBV2; d_call: TRBD1; j_call: TRBJ1-4; clone_size: -
cdr3_nt: TGTGCCAGCAGTGCCGGACAGGGGATAGGAAACACCATATATTTT; cdr3_aa: CASSAGQGIGNTIYF; v_call: TRBV6-1; d_call: TRBD1; j_call: TRBJ1-3; clone_size: -
cdr3_nt: TGTGCCAGCAGCATCCGACCGGAGGGCAGGGCTCAAGGCTACACCTTC; cdr3_aa: CASSIRPEGRAQGYTF; v_call: TRBV28; d_call: -; j_call: TRBJ1-2; clone_size: -
cdr3_nt: TGTGCCAGCAGCCCAATAGCGGGATACGCCAATGAGCAGTTCTTC; cdr3_aa: CASSPIAGYANEQFF; v_call: TRBV5-4; d_call: TRBD2; j_call: TRBJ2-1; clone_size: -
cdr3_nt: TGTGCCAGCAGCCGTGCGGGTAATAGCGGGGGGAGCGCAGATACGCAGTATTTT; cdr3_aa: CASSRAGNSGGSADTQYF; v_call: TRBV4-2; d_call: TRBD2; j_call: TRBJ2-3; clone_size: -
cdr3_nt: TGTGCCGTTAGCGGGGGGGCCGGGGAGACCCAGTACTTC; cdr3_aa: CAVSGGAGETQYF; v_call: TRBV11-1; d_call: TRBD2; j_call: TRBJ2-5; clone_size: -